This T cell receptor beta chain originates from a study of cytomegalovirus exposure and HLA in healthy donors listed by TCRdb under 2017. For context, the study as a whole: In an earlier analysis of some 550 of the donors, less than 350 Gb of sequence data and 100 million or so unique TCR beta sequences from 150 million to 200 million T cells were reported. Donor age, sex, ethnicity and CMV serostatus were compiled together with the repertoire data. Of the approximately 400 genotyped donors, about 80% fell in the genetic ancestry cluster associated with self-reported Caucasian donors. Typing coverage varied by locus: roughly 629-630 donors for A, B, C, DRB1 and DQB1; approximately 560 for DQA1; more than 600 for DPA1; 450 to 480 for DPB1. Roughly 5 DR-DQ haplotypes were handled as single units for association and clustering, since linkage in the cohort was strong. All discovery cohort repertoires had been generated on a single sequencing platform. Roughly 300 gigabases of sequencing data and tens of millions of unique TCR sequences were included in an early release covering around 650 HLA-typed donors. The study aimed to test whether cataloging public T cell receptors could reveal signatures of past pathogen exposure. Genome-wide SNP genotypes for about 55% of the 666 donors were used in a later genetic analysis, which treated that subset as a discovery cohort. To study patterns of TCR occurrence, a later analysis re-analyzed previously published TCR beta repertoires from 650 to 750 donors and added high-resolution HLA genotyping. Among a few hundred genotyped donors of the cohort, an average of roughly 240,000 unique TCR beta nucleotide sequences were sequenced per donor, around 20% of them non-productive. Using immunosequencing, the study profiled T cell repertoires from roughly 650 subjects and related those repertoires to cytomegalovirus serostatus. The study combined high-throughput TCR immunosequencing, statistical association of individual TCRs with disease status, and machine learning to predict cytomegalovirus infection status. Class I and class II HLA loci were covered by the typing at four-digit resolution. Along with the roughly 670-subject first cohort, a separate validation cohort of roughly 110 different subjects was used. In an earlier analysis of more than 550 of the donors, high-throughput TCR beta sequencing was used to judge whether each TCR beta V gene segment behaved as functional or pseudogenic. Rather than drawing on any new phenotypic data, the later analysis identified candidate immune exposures from TCR beta sequences and the way those sequences occurred across donors.

Overall study results and their limits: The sequencing pipeline was judged likely to have produced a cluster of highly shared sequence variants as a technical artifact. Compared with equally common non-associated chains, HLA-associated TCR beta chains in a later analysis were more clonally expanded and had lower generation probabilities. Assigning TCR associations to individual alleles was difficult when HLA alleles, especially DR and DQ, strongly co-occurred. Because HLA typing was unavailable for some donors at each locus, only the typed subset was used in association tests. In a later analysis, most CMV-associated TCR beta chains were found to appear HLA-restricted, with HLA associations seemingly driven largely by CMV exposure. Most TCR sequences were observed very rarely across donors, whereas some public TCRs were present in many individuals. Compared with the 666-donor mean, donors in an Asian-associated ancestry cluster had fewer N-insertions in productive TCRs, according to a later genetic analysis. This cohort had only TCR beta chains sequenced, and the lack of alpha or paired-chain data limited which features could be detected. In a later analysis, 16,951 TCR beta sequences were associated with specific HLA alleles at a false discovery rate of 0.05. Several of the top co-occurrence clusters appeared to be linked to parvovirus B19, influenza, CMV and Epstein-Barr virus, according to a later analysis. An association between a missense DCLRE1C variant and V-gene and J-gene trimming of TCR beta chains was found in a later genetic analysis and replicated in an independent cohort. The study listed approximately 150 TCR beta chains as associated with cytomegalovirus. A further reported finding was that TCR beta sequences accurately predicted the HLA-A and HLA-B alleles for most subjects in the first cohort. The presence/absence analyses assumed that sequencing depth was roughly uniform across donors, and that assumption may not be true. According to the authors, the approach could potentially be generalized to other disease states and immunological phenotypes. Because counts were too low, seventeen rarely observed V segments, including chromosome 9 orphons, were excluded from the earlier analysis of 587 of the donors. Three of the identified cytomegalovirus-associated TCR beta chains were confirmed in vitro to be specific for cytomegalovirus antigens. Immune exposure information for the cohort was limited to CMV serostatus. The classifier was reported to diagnose cytomegalovirus status with high specificity and sensitivity in both the original cohort and the validation cohort. A later analysis found that TCR association rates varied across HLA loci, with DRB1 alleles showing the most associated TCRs and HLA-C alleles the fewest. Linkage disequilibrium might explain the correlated functional status among segregating V segments, but an unknown experimental factor could not be excluded. Broadly in line with IMGT annotations, most TCR beta V segments showed up in productive rearrangements about 87% or about 30% of the time in an earlier analysis of some 590 of the donors. Some IMGT-functional V segments, including TRBV6-2 and TRBV6-3, could not be told apart with the 87-base-pair reads, so those segments were excluded.

Libraries were prepared through the immunoSEQ multiplex PCR assay. The multiplex PCR relied on a mix of 60 forward primers for TCR Vbeta segments and 13 reverse primers for TCR Jbeta segments. The CDR3 region of rearranged TCR beta genes was amplified from genomic DNA with a multiplex PCR assay. The amplified TCR beta libraries were sequenced on the Illumina HiSeq System as 87-base-pair reads. From the authors' description of their analysis: A later analysis tallied approximately 87 million unique TCR beta chains across the approximately 670 repertoires, and some 10 million of those chains were shared by two or more donors. To remove PCR and sequencing errors, raw reads were error-corrected and collapsed into unique sequences using a nearest-neighbor algorithm that merged closely related sequences. CDR3 sequences were aligned to IMGT reference sequences to assign V, D and J gene segments. For a sequence to be retained, a match of at least six nucleotides was required to both a V gene segment and a J gene segment. A rearrangement was called productive if the CDR3 had no stop codons and remained in frame with V and J, and every other rearrangement was called non-productive. Following IMGT convention, CDR3 was defined as the stretch from the second conserved V-encoded cysteine up to the conserved J-encoded phenylalanine. In an earlier analysis of more than 550 of the donors, sequences lacking an unambiguous match to a single V gene segment were excluded. An earlier analysis of about 590 of the donors classified V segments as functional when productive rearrangements were above 56.7% and as segregating when the standard deviation between donors was above 5%. A statistical classification framework was developed to diagnose cytomegalovirus status using the catalog of TCR beta chain sequences. V and J gene assignment, in a later analysis, came from comparing TCR nucleotide sequences with IMGT/GENE-DB human TR gene sequences. In a later analysis, CDR3 sequences and most-parsimonious VDJ recombination scenarios were assigned using the TCRdist pipeline. In a later analysis, each TCR beta chain was defined by its CDR3 amino acid sequence together with its V-gene family, and reads without a unique V-gene family were excluded. In a later analysis, 450 to 600 highly shared, low-generation-probability nucleotide sequences were removed to address suspected cross-contamination and a sequencing artifact. For each public chain, a later analysis derived a clonal expansion index from normalized ranks of inferred template counts within each repertoire. A later analysis computed generation probabilities with a VDJ recombination model fitted to out-of-frame rearrangements, and checked the results against IGoR. A later analysis scored TCR-TCR, TCR-HLA and TCR-CMV co-occurrence with hypergeometric tests, applying a repertoire-size bias correction to TCR pairs. A later analysis estimated false discovery rates by permuting HLA or CMV assignments 20 times. In a later analysis, co-occurring TCRs were grouped using DBSCAN, with TCRdist sequence similarity added in when clustering inside HLA-allele-positive subsets. Repertoires with fewer than 30,000 or more than 120,000 public chains were left out of co-occurrence clustering, as were about 5 repertoires with anomalous nucleotide sharing. Drawn from immuneACCESS, this table holds only the in-frame rearrangements with V and J called that TCRdb kept. Clones are partly lost; checked studies trace under half to an unresolved V gene and leave the rest unexplained. That table is the source of V, J and clone size, and D and trimming were worked out from the DNA. Recorded for this sample are 130,000 or so clones; about 80% of them occurred a single time. Approximately 1.5% of the sample rests with the top ten.

Points on this clone: Its antigen is unknown. Base qualities were left out, and no much larger clone turns up one base away.

In total, fewer than 750 healthy bone marrow donors made up the cohort. All cohort members were sampled while nominally healthy, although unrecorded immune exposures were likely present. The donor was CMV seronegative and belonged to the group of 350 or so seronegative cohort members. Every donor gave a peripheral blood sample, and the peripheral blood mononuclear cells from that sample were used for TCR beta sequencing. The Qiagen DNeasy Blood Extraction Kit was used to extract genomic DNA from the blood cell samples. V loses 2 bases, J loses 5 bases, and the germline ends lie 6 bases apart. CDR1 and CDR2 (KGHSH, LQKENI) derive from the germline V gene. CDR3 length: 13 amino acids, cysteine to phenylalanine. The retained sequence is limited to the CDR3, 39 bases, with the frame set at the first base.

The chain uses TRBV18 and TRBJ1-4; confidence is insufficient to name the D gene. Sequencing was carried out using PBMCs. This sequence was found in a young woman in good health and CMV-seronegative. The base sequence is TGTGCCAGCTCACCAATCGGGAATGAAAAACTGTTTTTT. This gives the protein CASSPIGNEKLFF.